The 28 T cell receptor beta chains listed next were all sequenced from one sample in a study of T cells in Graves' hyperthyroidism and ophthalmopathy. RNA transcripts were the template for amplifying TCR beta CDR3 regions. HTBI primers drove first-round RT-PCR of the TCR CDR3. TCRdb re-called the multiplex PCR reads with MiXCR, one entry per CDR3 protein. The sample carries under 700,000 distinct CDR3 sequences, approximately 15% recorded once. Sequencing used blood. All receptors derive from a woman in her late teens or twenties with Graves' hyperthyroidism.

This clonotype was seen a handful of times. The rearrangement uses TRBV4-3 and TRBJ1-6; TRBD1 is a possible D gene (5 bases). The germline V and J ends were trimmed by 0 bases and 6 bases, with 15 bases remaining between them. Per germline, CDR1 LGHNA and CDR2 YSLEER. The CDR3 consists of 17 residues. As DNA, the CDR3 is TGCGCCAGCAGCCAAGAATTGGGGGGGGAGGGTAATTCACCCCTCCACTTT. This codes for CASSQELGGEGNSPLHF.

This clonotype was detected a few times. The CDR3 spells CASSKQGFRAYNEQFF. CDR3 in DNA: TGTGCCAGCAGCAAACAGGGGTTTAGGGCCTACAATGAGCAGTTCTTC. The rearrangement links TRBV7-8 to TRBJ2-1, with 7 bases fitting TRBD1. Per the germline V gene, CDR1 is SGHVS and CDR2 is FQNEAQ. The V gene end was trimmed by 5 bases and the J gene end by 2 bases; junction bases not matched to a gene: 9. The CDR3 sequence is 16 residues long.

This clonotype was seen many times. This chain joins TRBV7-2 and TRBJ2-3; D is ambiguous. This CDR3 has 15 residues. Deletions cut 2 bases from V and 0 bases from J, with 9 bases between. Germline V gene sequence: CDR1 SGHTA, CDR2 FQGNSA. This CDR3 reads CASSLLRASTDTQYF. In nucleotides, the CDR3 is TGTGCCAGCAGCTTATTGCGCGCTAGCACAGATACGCAGTATTTT. Drawing the rest from reference TRBV7-2 and TRBJ2-3, the complete variable domain is GAGVSQSPSNKVTEKGKDVELRCDPISGHTALYWYRQSLGQGLEFLIYFQGNSAPDKSGLPSDRFSAERTGGSVSTLTIQRTQQEDSAVYLCASSLLRASTDTQYFGPGTRLTVL.

This clonotype was detected many times. The chain has TRBV24-1 and TRBJ1-1; 8 bases agree with TRBD1. The CDR3 is 14 residues long. Germline V lookup: CDR1 KGHDR, CDR2 SFDVKD. Trimming removed 5 bases from V and 6 bases from J; junction bases left unmatched: 7. In DNA form, the CDR3 reads TGTGCCACCAGTGGTCCCGACAGGGGTGCTGAAGCTTTCTTT. Encoded protein: CATSGPDRGAEAFF.

This clonotype was counted only a few times. The rearrangement uses TRBV5-1 and TRBJ2-7; 11 bases are a match to TRBD1. V lost 3 bases, J lost 7 bases, and 9 bases stayed unmatched. The germline CDR1 and CDR2 sequences are SGHRS and YFSETQ. This CDR3 spans 15 amino acids. The CDR3 DNA sequence: TGCGCCAGCAGCTCCTCCGGGACAGGGGGAGATGAGCAGTACTTC. Amino acids: CASSSSGTGGDEQYF. The full variable domain, completed using reference TRBV5-1 and TRBJ2-7, is KAGVTQTPRYLIKTRGQQVTLSCSPISGHRSVSWYQQTPGQGLQFLFEYFSETQRNKGNFPGRFSGRQFSNSRSEMNVSTLELGDSALYLCASSSSGTGGDEQYFGPGTRLTVT.

The chain combines TRBV6-2 or TRBV6-3 with TRBJ2-7; D remains ambiguous. The CDR3 is 13 residues long. The germline V and J ends were trimmed by 6 bases and 2 bases, with 11 bases remaining between them. CDR1 is MNHEY, CDR2 SVGEGT, per germline. The DNA of the CDR3 is TGTGCCAGCAGATACAATCTTCCCTACGAGCAGTACTTC. Translating it yields CASRYNLPYEQYF.

The chain has TRBV10-3 and TRBJ2-4, with 11 positions matching TRBD1. Germline assignment: CDR1 ENHRY and CDR2 SYGVKD. The V and J ends lost 5 bases and 10 bases, in that order; junction bases with no gene match: 7. CDR3 length: 14 amino acids. As DNA, the CDR3 is TGTGCCATCAGTCCCTGGGGGACAGGGGGGATTCAGTACTTC. Translated, it gives CAISPWGTGGIQYF.

This clonotype occurred a few times. The rearrangement links TRBV20-1 to TRBJ1-5; TRBD1 matches at 12 bases. V dropped 1 base and J dropped 6; count of bases not matched to a gene: 7. The CDR3 covers 16 residues. Germline V gene sequence: CDR1 DFQATT, CDR2 SNEGSKA (reference sequence). The CDR3 bases are TGCAGTGCTAGAGGGGGGACAGGGGGCGCGGTTCAGCCCCAGCATTTT. Protein product: CSARGGTGGAVQPQHF.

The V and J genes are TRBV12-5 and TRBJ2-2; the match to TRBD1 covers 10 bases. The germline gives CDR1 LGHNT, CDR2 FRNRAP. This CDR3 region has 17 residues. Trimming took 1 base from V and 6 from J; bases not matched to a gene: 8. CDR3 residues: CASGLDPRTGGAGELFF. The CDR3 DNA reads TGTGCTAGTGGTTTGGACCCCAGGACAGGGGGTGCCGGGGAGCTGTTTTTT.

This clonotype has ten or more counts. This rearrangement joins TRBV12-3 or TRBV12-4 to TRBJ2-3; no firm D call. Deletions cut 6 bases from V and 2 bases from J, with 12 bases between. The CDR3 length is 14 residues. The CDR3 bases are TGTGCCAGCAGCCCCGAACAGCACACAGATACGCAGTATTTT. This sequence encodes CASSPEQHTDTQYF.

In this sample, this clonotype turned up many times. This CDR3 is CASSPSRVLHQPQHF. The CDR3 coding sequence is TGTGCCAGCAGTCCCTCCCGGGTCCTTCATCAGCCCCAGCATTTT. The chain carries TRBV28 and TRBJ1-5; D is unclear. The CDR3 loop spans 15 amino acids. The germline V gene has CDR1 MDHEN and CDR2 SYDVKM. The germline V and J ends were trimmed by 5 bases and 5 bases, with 16 bases remaining between them.

This chain links TRBV3-1 with TRBJ2-6; TRBD1 is a possible D gene (5 bases). CDR3 length equals 17 residues. V gave up 4 bases and J gave up 4 bases, with 17 bases separating them. Germline CDR1 reads LGHDT; CDR2 reads YNNKEL (reference sequence). CDR3 sequence reads: CASSPPFRAAGANVLTF. In nucleotides, the CDR3 is TGTGCCAGCAGCCCCCCTTTCAGGGCTGCAGGGGCCAACGTCCTGACTTTC.

V usage is TRBV2 and J usage is TRBJ1-6, with D unclear. CDR1 is SNHLY and CDR2 is FYNNEI in the germline V gene. Trimming stripped 3 bases from V and 7 bases from J, with 7 bases between. The CDR3 extends over 13 amino acids. The CDR3 spells CASSDEPNSPLHF. The CDR3 DNA sequence: TGTGCCAGCAGTGATGAACCGAATTCACCCCTCCACTTT.

The chain employs TRBV5-6 and TRBJ2-3; the match to TRBD1 covers 9 bases. Looked up from germline, CDR1 is SGHDT and CDR2 is YYEEEE. There are 15 residues in the CDR3. The V segment lost 5 bases and the J segment 4 bases; nucleotides outside the gene matches: 8. The chain's CDR3 is CASSSDRGGADTQYF. CDR3 coding DNA: TGTGCCAGCAGTTCCGACAGGGGGGGCGCAGATACGCAGTATTTT.

With respect to this clonotype: Possible read error: a much larger clone is one base away. J is TRBJ1-3 and V is TRBV7-9; D may be TRBD1 (5 bases). Trimming took off 4 bases at V and 0 bases at J, with 7 bases between the two ends. Germline CDR1 and CDR2: SEHNR and FQNEAQ (reference sequence). This CDR3 region has 14 residues. CDR3: CASSSGYSGNTIYF. The CDR3 DNA is TGTGCCAGCAGCTCAGGGTACTCTGGAAACACCATATATTTT. Complete variable domain (other parts from reference TRBV7-9 and TRBJ1-3): DTGVSQNPRHKITKRGQNVTFRCDPISEHNRLYWYRQTLGQGPEFLTYFQNEAQLEKSRLLSDRFSAERPKGSFSTLEIQRTEQGDSAMYLCASSSGYSGNTIYFGEGSWLTVV.

This clonotype has just a few counts. A single base separates this from a much larger clone, so it may be a read error. CDR3 protein: CSASLAGGRSSYEPYF. The DNA of the CDR3 is TGCAGTGCTAGCTTAGCGGGAGGCCGTAGCTCCTACGAGCCGTACTTC. The J gene is TRBJ2-7, the V gene TRBV20-1, with 10 positions matching TRBD2. This CDR3 is 16 amino acids long. Germline V gene lookup returns CDR1 DFQATT and CDR2 SNEGSKA (reference sequence).

About this clonotype itself: A read error may be the cause here, since a much bigger clone is one base away. The chain is built from TRBV6-2 or TRBV6-3 and TRBJ2-4, with D possibly being TRBD1 (6 bases). The V gene lost 6 bases and the J gene lost 2 bases, with 20 bases spanning the gap. Germline values: CDR1 MNHEY, CDR2 SVGEGT. CDR3 length: 17 residues. CDR3 coding DNA: TGTGCCAGCAGGCCTGGCATGGGGACAAGTACCAAAAACATTCAGTACTTC. It specifies CASRPGMGTSTKNIQYF.

The rearrangement joins TRBV6-9 to TRBJ1-1; 10 nucleotides match TRBD1. Germline CDR1 MNHGY, CDR2 SVAAGI. V was clipped by 3 bases and J by 11 bases; unmatched bases: 6. This CDR3 region has 13 residues. CDR3 coding DNA: TGTGCCAGCAGTTACGGAGCGGACAGGGGGGCTTTCTTT. Translation gives CASSYGADRGAFF.

This sequence joins TRBV5-1 and TRBJ2-2, with 9 nucleotides matching TRBD2. V shed 7 bases, J shed 4 bases, and the junction held 8 bases outside the gene matches. The CDR3 totals 15 residues. Per the germline V gene, CDR1 is SGHRS and CDR2 is YFSETQ. DNA of the CDR3: TGCGCCAGCTCCAAGGGACTAGCCGGCACCGGGGAGCTGTTTTTT. Residues: CASSKGLAGTGELFF.

The chain uses TRBV7-9 and TRBJ1-2; D not resolved. The V end was cut by 5 bases, the J end by 5 bases, with 24 bases between. This CDR3 has 17 residues. Germline assignment: CDR1 SEHNR and CDR2 FQNEAQ (reference sequence). The CDR3 loop is CASSPSRGGYAFYGYTF. The CDR3 nucleotides are TGTGCCAGCAGCCCATCCCGAGGCGGATATGCCTTTTATGGCTACACCTTC. The variable domain in full, with the rest retrieved from reference TRBV7-9 and TRBJ1-2, is DTGVSQNPRHKITKRGQNVTFRCDPISEHNRLYWYRQTLGQGPEFLTYFQNEAQLEKSRLLSDRFSAERPKGSFSTLEIQRTEQGDSAMYLCASSPSRGGYAFYGYTFGSGTRLTVV.

This clonotype was counted at least ten times. The chain is built from TRBV28 and TRBJ1-4; 8 nucleotides line up with TRBD1. The CDR3 has 13 amino acids. Trimming took 6 bases from V and 5 from J; bases not matched to a gene: 2. Per germline, CDR1 MDHEN and CDR2 SYDVKM. This CDR3 is CASSRDRNEKLFF. In DNA form, the CDR3 reads TGTGCCAGCAGCCGGGACAGGAATGAAAAACTGTTTTTT.

This chain links TRBV15 with TRBJ1-6; D gene unclear. CDR1 is LNHNV and CDR2 is YYDKDF in the germline V gene (reference sequence). CDR3 length: 14 residues. Trimming removed 9 bases from V and 7 bases from J, with 16 bases in between. CDR3 region: CATSGPEWNSPLHF. CDR3 DNA sequence: TGTGCCACTTCTGGTCCCGAATGGAATTCACCCCTCCACTTT.

This clonotype was seen ten or more times. The chain combines TRBV2 with TRBJ1-5; D unresolved. Trimming removed 1 base at V and 3 bases at J, with 7 bases between. In germline, CDR1 is SNHLY, CDR2 FYNNEI. This CDR3 contains 14 residues. CDR3 nucleotides: TGTGCCAGCAGTGAAGAGACGGCCAATCAGCCCCAGCATTTT. This sequence encodes CASSEETANQPQHF.

The gene calls are TRBV3-1 and TRBJ2-1, with unresolved D. The CDR3 is 18 amino acids. V was trimmed by 0 bases and J by 4 bases, leaving 19 bases between them. Germline V gives CDR1 LGHDT, CDR2 YNNKEL (reference sequence). For the CDR3, the DNA is TGTGCCAGCAGCCAAGACCTGATTTACGAGGAAGGGTACAATGAGCAGTTCTTC. Translated, it gives CASSQDLIYEEGYNEQFF.

This clonotype was detected ten times or more. The genes are TRBV20-1 and TRBJ2-3; 9 bases line up with TRBD2. The V and J ends lost 6 bases and 1 base, in that order; junction bases with no gene match: 11. Germline V gives CDR1 DFQATT, CDR2 SNEGSKA (reference sequence). The CDR3 runs to 16 residues. The DNA for the CDR3 is TGCAGTGCGTTAACCTTGGAGCGGGGGGGCACAGATACGCAGTATTTT. Protein sequence: CSALTLERGGTDTQYF.

J is TRBJ1-1 and V is TRBV6-2 or TRBV6-3; the D gene is possibly TRBD1 (6 bases). In germline, CDR1 is MNHEY, CDR2 SVGEGT. This CDR3 comprises 12 residues. V lost 5 bases and J lost 7, with 11 bases in between. The CDR3 region is CASSTYRVEAFF. The DNA of the CDR3 is TGTGCCAGCAGTACCTACAGGGTTGAAGCTTTCTTT.

Regarding this clonotype: It is likely a read error, because the conserved phenylalanine at the end of the CDR3 is missing. The chain joins TRBV6-5 to TRBJ2-1; 11 bases align to TRBD2. Trimming took 4 bases from V and 6 from J; bases not matched to a gene: 5. The CDR3 runs to 15 residues. CDR1 and CDR2 from the germline V gene are MNHEY and SVGAGI. In DNA form, the CDR3 reads TGTGCCAGCAGTTTCTCTAGCGGGAGGATCAATGAGCAGTTCCTC. Protein product: CASSFSSGRINEQFL.

This chain connects TRBV7-9 to TRBJ1-6, with D maybe TRBD1 (5 bases). From germline, CDR1 is SEHNR and CDR2 FQNEAQ (reference sequence). CDR3 length: 15 amino acids. The V and J ends lost 5 bases and 7 bases respectively, with 15 bases between them. CDR3 region: CASSLILGANSPLHF. The CDR3 nucleotides read TGTGCCAGCAGCCTAATCCTCGGGGCCAATTCACCCCTCCACTTT.